A single sample gave rise to the 10 T cell receptor beta chains below, sequenced in a study of CD8+CD57+ T cells in acquired aplastic anemia. All sequencing subjects had displayed CD8+CD57+ cell expansion on flow cytometry. TCR beta VDJ combinations and CDR3 sequences were profiled from genomic DNA. TCRdb ran MiXCR on the reads and lists one entry per CDR3 protein. The sample lists 200,000 to 250,000 distinct CDR3 sequences, around 43% seen once, with roughly 8% in the top ten. Specimen: sorted CD4+, CD8+, or CD8+CD57+ T cells (not recorded which) from PBMCs. These receptors all stem from a human donor with aplastic anemia.

This clonotype has just a few counts. One end of the junction is discordant with germline, which a read error may explain. The chain's CDR3 is CASSPQRGTYNEPQHF. CDR3 sequence (DNA): TGTGCCAGCAGCCCGCAGCGGGGCACGTACAATGAGCCCCAGCATTTT. The chain employs TRBV9 and TRBJ1-5; TRBD1 is a possible D gene (5 bases). Germline assignment: CDR1 SGDLS and CDR2 YYNGEE. The CDR3 is 16 residues long.

There are many counts of this clonotype. The chain uses TRBV19 and TRBJ2-1, with 10 bases fitting TRBD2. The length of the CDR3 is 18 residues. The ends lost 0 bases at V and 5 bases at J; junction bases unmatched: 10. Germline CDR1 reads LNHDA; CDR2 reads SQIVND (reference sequence). For the CDR3, the DNA is TGTGCCAGTAGTATAGATCTGGCCCTAGCGGGAGTCCACAATGAGCAGTTCTTC. Protein: CASSIDLALAGVHNEQFF.

At least ten counts were recorded for this clonotype. The chain carries TRBV28 and TRBJ1-2, with D uncertain. The germline V gene has CDR1 MDHEN and CDR2 SYDVKM. Trimming cost V 3 bases and J 8 bases, with 19 bases left between them. This CDR3 region has 15 residues. CDR3 nucleotides: TGTGCCAGCAGTTTGGTGACGGATGGCCGTGGAGGCTACACCTTC. This codes for CASSLVTDGRGGYTF.

This clonotype has at least ten counts. This chain joins TRBV19 and TRBJ1-5, with TRBD1 as a possible D gene (5 bases). Looked up from germline, CDR1 is LNHDA and CDR2 is SQIVND (reference sequence). The CDR3 totals 12 residues. The V and J ends lost 8 bases and 9 bases respectively, with 14 bases between them. As DNA, the CDR3 is TGTGCCAGTGATAGTGGGACTGGGCCCCAGCATTTT. This sequence encodes CASDSGTGPQHF.

As for this clonotype: Sequence at one end of the junction differs from germline and may be a read error. The J gene is TRBJ1-5, the V gene TRBV7-9, with D maybe TRBD1 (6 bases). CDR1 and CDR2 from the germline V gene are SEHNR and FQNEAQ (reference sequence). CDR3 size: 16 residues. This CDR3 is CTSSLGGGGAGQPQHF. As DNA, the CDR3 is TGTACCAGCAGCTTAGGAGGAGGGGGGGCAGGACAGCCCCAGCATTTT.

This clonotype turned up a few times. Since a much larger clone is just one base distant, this may be a read error. The gene calls are TRBV9 and TRBJ1-1; D not certain. The CDR3 has 13 residues. Germline V CDR1 and CDR2: SGDLS, YYNGEE. The V end was cut by 3 bases, the J end by 7 bases, with 13 bases between. The CDR3 sequence is CASSDYGGVEAFF. CDR3 bases: TGTGCCAGCAGCGACTACGGTGGGGTTGAAGCTTTCTTT. Filled out from reference TRBV9 and TRBJ1-1, the complete variable domain reads DSGVTQTPKHLITATGQRVTLRCSPRSGDLSVYWYQQSLDQGLQFLIQYYNGEERAKGNILERFSAQQFPDLHSELNLSSLELGDSALYFCASSDYGGVEAFFGQGTRLTVV.

V is TRBV2 and J is TRBJ2-5; either TRBD1 or TRBD2 may fit D (5 bases each). Germline loops: CDR1 SNHLY, CDR2 FYNNEI. With 3 bases removed from V and 14 bases from J, the gap between germline ends came to 16 bases. The CDR3 contains 12 residues. The CDR3 is CASSEEVGTRYF. CDR3 nucleotide sequence: TGTGCCAGCAGTGAGGAGGTGGGGACCAGATACTTC.

This clonotype was picked up many times. V gene TRBV20-1 combines with J gene TRBJ1-1; D possibly corresponds to TRBD1 (6 bases). Germline V CDR1 and CDR2: DFQATT, SNEGSKA (reference sequence). This CDR3 is 15 amino acids long. With 1 base removed from V and 0 bases from J, the gap between germline ends came to 12 bases. The CDR3 nucleotides read TGCAGTGCTAGAGGGGACACTCACATGAACACTGAAGCTTTCTTT. Encoded protein: CSARGDTHMNTEAFF.

This chain joins TRBV10-2 and TRBJ1-5, with D unresolved. Germline-derived CDR1 and CDR2 are WSHSY and SAAADI. The CDR3 totals 12 residues. V lost 6 bases, J lost 3 bases, and 6 bases lay in between. The chain's CDR3 is CASRGSNQPQHF. CDR3 DNA sequence: TGCGCCAGCAGGGGATCCAATCAGCCCCAGCATTTT.

This clonotype has a count of ten or more. The chain is built from TRBV4-1 and TRBJ1-1; 7 nucleotides line up with TRBD1. V lost 6 bases and J lost 2; bases outside the gene matches: 6. Germline CDR1 reads MGHRA; CDR2 reads YSYEKL. The CDR3 totals 14 residues. The CDR3, as DNA: TGCGCCAGCAGAGAGAACAGGGGAAACACTGAAGCTTTCTTT. Translation gives CASRENRGNTEAFF.